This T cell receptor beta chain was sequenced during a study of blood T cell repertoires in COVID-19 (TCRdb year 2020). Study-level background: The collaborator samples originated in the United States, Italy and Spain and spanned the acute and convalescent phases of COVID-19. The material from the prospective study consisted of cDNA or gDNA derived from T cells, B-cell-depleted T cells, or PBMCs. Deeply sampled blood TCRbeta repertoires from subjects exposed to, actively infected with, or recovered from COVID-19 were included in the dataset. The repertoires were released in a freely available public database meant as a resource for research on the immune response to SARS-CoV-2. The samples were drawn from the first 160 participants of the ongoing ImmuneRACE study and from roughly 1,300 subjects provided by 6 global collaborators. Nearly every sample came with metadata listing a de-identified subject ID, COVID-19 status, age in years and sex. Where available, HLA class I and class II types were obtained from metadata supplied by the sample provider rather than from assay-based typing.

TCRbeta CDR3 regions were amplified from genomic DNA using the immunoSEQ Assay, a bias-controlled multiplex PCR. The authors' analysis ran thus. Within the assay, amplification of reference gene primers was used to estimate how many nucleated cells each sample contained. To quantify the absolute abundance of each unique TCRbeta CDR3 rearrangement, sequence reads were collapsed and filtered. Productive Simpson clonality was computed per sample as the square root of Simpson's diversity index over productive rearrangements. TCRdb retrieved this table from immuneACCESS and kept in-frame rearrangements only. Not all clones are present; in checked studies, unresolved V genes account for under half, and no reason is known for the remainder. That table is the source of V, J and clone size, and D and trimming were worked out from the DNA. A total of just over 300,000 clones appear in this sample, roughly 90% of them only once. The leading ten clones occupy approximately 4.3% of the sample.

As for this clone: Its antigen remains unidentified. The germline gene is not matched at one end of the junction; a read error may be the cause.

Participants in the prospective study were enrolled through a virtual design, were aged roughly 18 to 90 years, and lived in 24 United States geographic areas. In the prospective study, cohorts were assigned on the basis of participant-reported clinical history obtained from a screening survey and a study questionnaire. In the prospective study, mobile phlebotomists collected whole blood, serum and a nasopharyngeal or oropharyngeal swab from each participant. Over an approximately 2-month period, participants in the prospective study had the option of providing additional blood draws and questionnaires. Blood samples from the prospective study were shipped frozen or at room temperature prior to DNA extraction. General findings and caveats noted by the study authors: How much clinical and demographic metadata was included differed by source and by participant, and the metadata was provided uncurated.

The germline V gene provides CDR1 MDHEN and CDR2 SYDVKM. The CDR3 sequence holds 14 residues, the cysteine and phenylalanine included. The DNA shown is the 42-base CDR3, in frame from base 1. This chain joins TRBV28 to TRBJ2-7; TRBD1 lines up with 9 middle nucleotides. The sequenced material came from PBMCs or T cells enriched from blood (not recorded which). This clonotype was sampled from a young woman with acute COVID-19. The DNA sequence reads TGTGCCAGCAGTTCCCTCTCACCACTTAGGACAGGGGACTTC. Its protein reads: CASSSLSPLRTGDF.